The rows below give T cell receptor beta chains drawn from one sample of a study of siplizumab effects on memory and regulatory T cells. Assay: immunoSEQ multiplex PCR; the TCRdb copy retains only in-frame clones and omits some. The sample holds approximately 82,000 clones, 87% seen once. Sequencing used Tregs sorted from blood. All receptors derive from a human donor in good health. Both conserved end residues are part of each CDR3. Fields, in order: CDR3 protein, CDR3 DNA, J gene, D gene, V gene, clone size. D genes are given only for firm matches. Clone size appears in some rows only: once, few, many, or a class for an expanded clone.

CASSLAGQGKETQYF,TGCGCCAGCAGCTTGGCGGGACAGGGAAAAGAGACCCAGTACTTC,TRBJ2-5,TRBD1,TRBV5-1,.
CASSPPLGTDTTDTQYF,TGTGCCAGCAGCCCCCCACTGGGGACAGACACCACAGATACGCAGTATTTT,TRBJ2-3,TRBD1,TRBV9,.
CAWSVRGGNEKLFF,TGTGCCTGGAGTGTACGGGGGGGTAATGAAAAACTGTTTTTT,TRBJ1-4,.,TRBV30,.
CASSLSSYNSPLHF,TGCGCCAGCAGCTTAAGCTCCTATAATTCACCCCTCCACTTT,TRBJ1-6,.,TRBV5-1,.
CASSFGVGESAQHF,TGCGCCAGCAGCTTTGGCGTCGGGGAGTCGGCCCAGCATTTT,TRBJ1-5,.,TRBV5-1,.
CASSVLSGGTGELFF,TGTGCCAGCAGCGTCCTCAGCGGGGGGACCGGGGAGCTGTTTTTT,TRBJ2-2,TRBD2,TRBV7-9,.
CAISDDRVYEQYF,TGTGCCATCAGTGACGACAGGGTCTACGAGCAGTACTTC,TRBJ2-7,TRBD1,TRBV10-3,.
CASSKPGTGGDGYTF,TGTGCCAGCAGCAAACCCGGGACAGGAGGAGATGGCTACACCTTC,TRBJ1-2,TRBD1,TRBV6-5,.
CASSSSETQYF,TGTGCCAGCAGTAGCTCTGAGACCCAGTACTTC,TRBJ2-5,.,TRBV2,.
CASRVNTGPINYGYTF,TGTGCCAGCAGAGTAAACACAGGGCCAATTAACTATGGCTACACCTTC,TRBJ1-2,.,TRBV13,.
CASSLPGQYSYEQYF,TGTGCCAGCAGCCTGCCGGGACAGTATTCCTACGAGCAGTACTTC,TRBJ2-7,TRBD1,TRBV4-2,once
CASSLAQGGPYEQYF,TGCGCCAGCAGCTTGGCACAGGGAGGTCCCTACGAGCAGTACTTC,TRBJ2-7,.,TRBV5-1,.
CASSSAGVYGYTF,TGCGCCAGCAGCTCAGCGGGGGTCTATGGCTACACCTTC,TRBJ1-2,.,TRBV5-1,.
CASSEGGTYTEAFF,TGCGCCAGCAGTGAGGGGGGGACGTACACTGAAGCTTTCTTT,TRBJ1-1,.,TRBV10-1,.
CASRGYEAFF,TGTGCCAGCAGGGGGTATGAAGCTTTCTTT,TRBJ1-1,.,TRBV2,few
CASSLTTDTQYF,TGCGCCAGCAGTCTCACCACGGATACGCAGTATTTT,TRBJ2-3,.,TRBV10-2,.
CASSLKGLGTSGANEQFF,TGTGCCAGCAGCTTAAAAGGGCTCGGGACTAGCGGGGCCAATGAGCAGTTCTTC,TRBJ2-1,TRBD2,TRBV7-9,.
CASRDPGFYGYTF,TGTGCCAGCAGGGATCCGGGCTTCTATGGCTACACCTTC,TRBJ1-2,.,TRBV7-9,.
CASSQGVETEAFF,TGTGCCAGCTCCCAGGGGGTCGAAACTGAAGCTTTCTTT,TRBJ1-1,TRBD1,TRBV18,.
CASSLAAANTEAFF,TGTGCCAGCAGCTTAGCGGCCGCAAACACTGAAGCTTTCTTT,TRBJ1-1,.,TRBV7-9,medium-sized
CAWSYSHRGSEQYF,TGTGCCTGGAGTTACAGTCACAGGGGAAGCGAGCAGTACTTC,TRBJ2-7,TRBD1,TRBV30,once
CASSPPTGLYSGANVLTF,TGTGCCAGCTCACCACCAACAGGGTTGTACTCTGGGGCCAACGTCCTGACTTTC,TRBJ2-6,.,TRBV18,.